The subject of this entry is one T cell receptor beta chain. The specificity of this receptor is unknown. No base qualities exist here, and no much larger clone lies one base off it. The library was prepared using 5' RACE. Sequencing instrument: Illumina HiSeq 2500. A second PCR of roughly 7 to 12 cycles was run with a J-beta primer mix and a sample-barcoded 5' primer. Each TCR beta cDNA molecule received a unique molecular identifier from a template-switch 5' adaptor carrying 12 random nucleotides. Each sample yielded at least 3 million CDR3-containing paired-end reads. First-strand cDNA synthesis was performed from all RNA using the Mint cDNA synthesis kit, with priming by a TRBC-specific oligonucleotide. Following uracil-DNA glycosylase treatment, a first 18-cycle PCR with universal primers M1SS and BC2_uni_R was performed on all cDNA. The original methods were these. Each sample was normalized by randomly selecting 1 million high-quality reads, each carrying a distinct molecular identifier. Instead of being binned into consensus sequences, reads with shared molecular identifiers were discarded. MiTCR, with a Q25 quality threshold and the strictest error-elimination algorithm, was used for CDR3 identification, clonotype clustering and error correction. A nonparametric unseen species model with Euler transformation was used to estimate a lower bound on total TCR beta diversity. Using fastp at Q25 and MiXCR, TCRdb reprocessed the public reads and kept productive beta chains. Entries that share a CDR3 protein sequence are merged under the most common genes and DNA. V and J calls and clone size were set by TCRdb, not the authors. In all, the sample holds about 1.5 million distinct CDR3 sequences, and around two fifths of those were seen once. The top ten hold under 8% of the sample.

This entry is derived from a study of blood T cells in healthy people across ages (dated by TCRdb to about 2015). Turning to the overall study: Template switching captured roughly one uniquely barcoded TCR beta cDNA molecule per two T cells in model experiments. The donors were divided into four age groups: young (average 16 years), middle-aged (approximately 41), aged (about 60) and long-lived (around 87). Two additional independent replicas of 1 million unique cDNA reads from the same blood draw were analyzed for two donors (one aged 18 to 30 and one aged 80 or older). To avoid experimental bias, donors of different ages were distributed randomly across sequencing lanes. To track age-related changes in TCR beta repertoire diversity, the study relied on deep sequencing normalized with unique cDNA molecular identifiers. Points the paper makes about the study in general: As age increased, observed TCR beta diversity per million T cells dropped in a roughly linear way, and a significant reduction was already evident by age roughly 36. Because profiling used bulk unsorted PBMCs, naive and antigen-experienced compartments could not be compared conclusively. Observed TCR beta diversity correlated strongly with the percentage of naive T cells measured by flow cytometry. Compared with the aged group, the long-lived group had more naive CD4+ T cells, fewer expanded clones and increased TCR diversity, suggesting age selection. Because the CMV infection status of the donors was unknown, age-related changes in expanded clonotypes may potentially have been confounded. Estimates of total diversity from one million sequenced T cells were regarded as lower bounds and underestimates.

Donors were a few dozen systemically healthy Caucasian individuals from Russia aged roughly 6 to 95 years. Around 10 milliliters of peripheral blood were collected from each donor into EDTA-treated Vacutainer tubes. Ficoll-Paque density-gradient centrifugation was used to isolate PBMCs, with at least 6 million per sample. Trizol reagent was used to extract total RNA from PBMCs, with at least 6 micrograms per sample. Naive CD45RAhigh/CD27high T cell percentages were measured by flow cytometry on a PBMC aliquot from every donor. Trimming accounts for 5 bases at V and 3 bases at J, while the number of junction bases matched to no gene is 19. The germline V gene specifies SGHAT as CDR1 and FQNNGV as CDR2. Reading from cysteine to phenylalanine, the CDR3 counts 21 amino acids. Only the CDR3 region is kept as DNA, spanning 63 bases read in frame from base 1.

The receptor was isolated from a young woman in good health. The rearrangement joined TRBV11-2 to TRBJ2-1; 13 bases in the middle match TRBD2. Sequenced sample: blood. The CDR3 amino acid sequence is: CASSPKIAGLAGLAFYNEQFF. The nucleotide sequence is TGTGCCAGCAGCCCTAAAATCGCGGGACTAGCGGGATTAGCATTCTACAATGAGCAGTTCTTC.